This TCR beta chain was profiled in a study of blood T cell repertoires in COVID-19. Study in general: Spain, Italy and the United States supplied samples that represented acute and convalescent COVID-19.

Trimming cost V 3 bases and J 6 bases; bases outside gene matches: 8. Germline V gives CDR1 SNHLY, CDR2 FYNNEI. The CDR3 loop spans 17 amino acids. Under the authors' procedure: Cell counts per sample came from amplifying reference gene primers. Sequenced by immunoSEQ multiplex PCR; TCRdb stores in-frame clones only, minus some. Clone size and V and J calls were adopted from that table, with D and trimming inferred from the DNA. The sample carries some 64,000 clones, 79% recorded once. The chain recombines TRBV2 with TRBJ2-5, with TRBD2 matching 15 bases. The sequence was obtained from a woman aged 60-70 years with acute or convalescent COVID-19. Sample: peripheral blood. Here the CDR3 DNA reads TGTGCCAGCAGTGAGGGACTAGCGGGGGGAGCTGTAAAGACCCAGTACTTC. Its protein is CASSEGLAGGAVKTQYF.